One and the same sample provided the 15 T cell receptor beta chains below, sequenced in a study of vaccination and CD4 T cells after COVID-19. Treatment noted: approximately nine-day PBMC culture with coronavirus spike peptide pools or control peptides (ViraFEST assay). Samples of CD4+ T cells were obtained from the unexposed donor before the COVID-19 pandemic (2011-2018). Antigens for these TCRs are unknown. Oncomine TCR Beta short-read sequencing was applied to DNA from cultured CD4+ T cells. TCRdb re-analysed the PCR reads in MiXCR, keeping a single row per CDR3 protein. The repertoire holds 8,000 or so distinct CDR3 sequences, with over 35% as singletons. Sequencing was done on a sample of CD4+ T cells from blood, cultured in vitro. Source of these receptors: a human donor in good health.

This rearrangement joins TRBV15 to TRBJ1-6; D might be TRBD1 (6 bases). Trimming took off 0 bases at V and 6 bases at J, with 9 bases between the two ends. Germline V gene data show CDR1 as LNHNV and CDR2 as YYDKDF (reference sequence). The CDR3 runs to 15 residues. The CDR3 loop reads CATSREGGINSPLHF. The CDR3 coding sequence is TGTGCCACCAGCAGAGAAGGGGGGATTAATTCACCCCTCCACTTT.

V and J are TRBV7-6 and TRBJ2-2; no firm D call. This CDR3 region has 14 residues. V lost 5 bases to trimming and J lost 10 bases, with 17 bases between them. Germline V gives CDR1 SGHVS, CDR2 FNYEAQ. This chain's CDR3 is CASSQGLHSVELFF. Written as DNA, the CDR3 is TGTGCCAGCAGCCAAGGCCTCCACAGTGTGGAGCTGTTTTTT.

The V gene is TRBV2, the J gene TRBJ1-1, with D uncertain. This CDR3 comprises 16 residues. CDR1 SNHLY and CDR2 FYNNEI come from the germline V gene. V was pared by 1 base and J by 0 bases, with 12 bases between. The CDR3 region has the DNA TGTGCCAGCAGTGAAGGAACAATGGGATTGAACACTGAAGCTTTCTTT. Translating it yields CASSEGTMGLNTEAFF.

This chain links TRBV5-1 with TRBJ1-1; a weak D match, TRBD1 (6 bases). CDR3 length: 13 amino acids. Germline CDR1 SGHRS, CDR2 YFSETQ. V dropped 7 bases and J dropped 6 bases, with 16 bases sitting between them. CDR3: CASGRAGVPEAFF. In DNA, the CDR3 is TGCGCCAGCGGTCGGGCAGGGGTGCCTGAAGCTTTCTTT.

This clonotype was observed a few times. The chain is built from TRBV19 and TRBJ1-1, with 9 nucleotides matching TRBD1. The CDR3 extends over 14 amino acids. Germline loops: CDR1 LNHDA, CDR2 SQIVND (reference sequence). Trimming removed 8 bases from V and 4 bases from J; junction bases left unmatched: 8. The CDR3 here is CASYGTGLGTEAFF. CDR3 nucleotides: TGTGCCAGTTACGGGACAGGGTTGGGCACTGAAGCTTTCTTT.

This chain joins TRBV20-1 and TRBJ2-1, with 8 bases aligning to TRBD2. Germline V lookup: CDR1 DFQATT, CDR2 SNEGSKA (reference sequence). The CDR3 is made up of 14 amino acids. V gave up 3 bases and J gave up 2 bases; unmatched junction bases: 3. The CDR3 region is CSASPGRAYNEQFF. CDR3 nucleotide sequence: TGCAGTGCTAGTCCCGGGAGGGCCTACAATGAGCAGTTCTTC.

This clonotype was found a few times. The chain has TRBV6-1 and TRBJ1-2; TRBD1 matches 8 bases. V dropped 6 bases and J dropped 2; count of bases not matched to a gene: 5. In germline, CDR1 is MNHNS, CDR2 SASEGT. CDR3 size: 14 residues. CDR3 in amino acids: CASRDRANNYGYTF. The CDR3 nucleotides read TGTGCCAGCAGGGACAGGGCCAACAACTATGGCTACACCTTC.

A single count supports this clonotype. This chain connects TRBV2 to TRBJ2-3, with 9 positions matching TRBD2. Germline CDR1 SNHLY, CDR2 FYNNEI. CDR3 size: 15 residues. With V trimmed by 5 bases and J by 2 bases, 5 bases remained unmatched. Here the CDR3 DNA reads TGTGCCAGCAGTAGCGAGCGGGGGGCCACAGATACGCAGTATTTT. It yields the protein CASSSERGATDTQYF. Variable domain in full (rest from reference TRBV2 and TRBJ2-3): EPEVTQTPSHQVTQMGQEVILRCVPISNHLYFYWYRQILGQKVEFLVSFYNNEISEKSEIFDDQFSVERPDGSNFTLKIRSTKLEDSAMYFCASSSERGATDTQYFGPGTRLTVL.

This clonotype was observed a handful of times. The CDR3 nucleotides are TGTGCCAGCAGCCAAGACGGTTTGAGCAATCAGCCCCAGCATTTT. Protein sequence: CASSQDGLSNQPQHF. The chain has TRBV4-2 and TRBJ1-5; D call uncertain. The V end was cut by 0 bases, the J end by 1 base, with 7 bases between. This CDR3 is 15 amino acids long. CDR1 is LGHNA, CDR2 YNFKEQ, per germline.

This chain connects TRBV7-8 to TRBJ2-6; a possible D gene is TRBD2 (5 bases). The germline V gene has CDR1 SGHVS and CDR2 FQNEAQ. Trimming took 1 base from V and 4 from J, leaving 11 bases between them. This CDR3 is 16 amino acids long. CDR3 region: CASSLDLGRGANVLTF. The CDR3 bases are TGTGCCAGCAGCTTAGACTTAGGGAGAGGGGCCAACGTCCTGACTTTC.

The chain carries TRBV4-2 and TRBJ2-2, with 9 bases lining up with TRBD2. Germline CDR1 reads LGHNA; CDR2 reads YNFKEQ. Trimming took 1 base from V and 1 from J; bases not matched to a gene: 1. This CDR3 spans 16 amino acids. CDR3 amino acids: CASSQGLAVNTGELFF. CDR3 nucleotide sequence: TGTGCCAGCAGCCAAGGACTAGCGGTGAACACCGGGGAGCTGTTTTTT.

The chain uses TRBV5-1 and TRBJ2-4; tentatively, D is TRBD1 (6 bases). Trimming removed 4 bases at V and 1 base at J, with 12 bases between. CDR3 size: 15 residues. Germline V CDR1 and CDR2: SGHRS, YFSETQ. The CDR3 DNA reads as TGCGCCAGCAGCCCCCGGGACATTGCCAAAAACATTCAGTACTTC. This sequence encodes CASSPRDIAKNIQYF. Using reference TRBV5-1 and TRBJ2-4 for the parts outside the CDR3, the full variable domain is KAGVTQTPRYLIKTRGQQVTLSCSPISGHRSVSWYQQTPGQGLQFLFEYFSETQRNKGNFPGRFSGRQFSNSRSEMNVSTLELGDSALYLCASSPRDIAKNIQYFGAGTRLSVL.

The chain joins TRBV28 to TRBJ2-1, with a possible D match to TRBD1 (5 bases). V dropped 8 bases and J dropped 8 bases, with 10 bases sitting between them. Germline V gene data show CDR1 as MDHEN and CDR2 as SYDVKM. There are 11 residues in the CDR3. The CDR3 loop reads CASGHADEQFF. The CDR3 nucleotides are TGTGCCAGCGGACACGCGGATGAGCAGTTCTTC.

This chain joins TRBV28 and TRBJ1-2, with 8 bases identical to TRBD1. This CDR3 has 15 amino acids. The V segment lost 7 bases and the J segment 8 bases; nucleotides outside the gene matches: 15. Germline V gene sequence: CDR1 MDHEN, CDR2 SYDVKM. The CDR3 nucleotides are TGTGCCAGCACCCCTGGGGGGCAGGGGGCTTGGGGCTACACCTTC. Its protein is CASTPGGQGAWGYTF.

The V gene is TRBV6-1, the J gene TRBJ1-5, with TRBD1 identical over 12 bases. The CDR3 length is 15 residues. Germline V gene data show CDR1 as MNHNS and CDR2 as SASEGT. J lost 6 bases, V lost 8 bases, and 8 bases had no gene match. CDR3 sequence: CASSTGTGGVQPQHF. The DNA of the CDR3 is TGTGCCAGCTCAACCGGGACAGGGGGCGTTCAGCCCCAGCATTTT.